Below are 21 T cell receptor beta chains sequenced from a single sample in a study of T cells in Graves' hyperthyroidism and ophthalmopathy. The source material, RNA transcripts, was used to amplify TCR beta CDR3 regions. HTBI primers were employed in a first-round RT-PCR of the TCR CDR3. TCRdb itself ran the multiplex PCR reads through MiXCR, one entry per CDR3 protein. The data hold about 570,000 distinct CDR3 sequences, with roughly 46% observed a single time. Specimen: peripheral blood or thyroid tissue (not recorded which). All receptors derive from an adult woman with Graves' disease, either hyperthyroidism or ophthalmopathy (not recorded which).

This clonotype came up many times. The chain has TRBV20-1 and TRBJ1-5; maybe TRBD1 (5 bases). The CDR3 totals 16 residues. Trimming took 6 bases from V and 3 from J, leaving 21 bases between them. Germline CDR1 reads DFQATT; CDR2 reads SNEGSKA (reference sequence). DNA of the CDR3: TGCAGTGCCGGCACTAAGTACCAGGGACCCAATCAGCCCCAGCATTTT. Encoded protein: CSAGTKYQGPNQPQHF.

This clonotype was observed at least ten times. V usage is TRBV15 and J usage is TRBJ2-7, with a tentative D call TRBD1 (5 bases). CDR3 length equals 16 residues. V lost 1 base and J 5 bases, leaving 18 bases between the germline ends. Germline V CDR1 and CDR2: LNHNV, YYDKDF (reference sequence). CDR3 sequence reads: CATSRGRTTFGNEQYF. For the CDR3, the DNA is TGTGCCACCAGCAGAGGTAGGACAACCTTTGGGAACGAGCAGTACTTC.

The chain uses TRBV7-2 and TRBJ1-2; D not certain. The CDR3 length is 12 residues. Trimming removed 5 bases from V and 4 bases from J, with 8 bases in between. The germline V gene has CDR1 SGHTA and CDR2 FQGNSA. DNA for the CDR3: TGTGCCAGCAGCGTCCAGATCTATGGCTACACCTTC. Residues: CASSVQIYGYTF. Full variable domain (missing parts from reference TRBV7-2 and TRBJ1-2): GAGVSQSPSNKVTEKGKDVELRCDPISGHTALYWYRQSLGQGLEFLIYFQGNSAPDKSGLPSDRFSAERTGGSVSTLTIQRTQQEDSAVYLCASSVQIYGYTFGSGTRLTVV.

This sequence joins TRBV10-3 and TRBJ2-7; 7 bases are a match to TRBD1. The germline V gene encodes CDR1 ENHRY and CDR2 SYGVKD. Trimming cost V 6 bases and J 5 bases; bases outside gene matches: 13. This CDR3 comprises 15 residues. CDR3 in DNA: TGTGCCATCAGCATAAAGACAGGGAATCACGACGAGCAGTACTTC. This codes for CAISIKTGNHDEQYF.

The chain couples TRBV2 to TRBJ2-7, with 7 nucleotides matching TRBD2. J lost 6 bases, V lost 6 bases, and 8 bases had no gene match. This CDR3 spans 13 amino acids. CDR1 is SNHLY, CDR2 FYNNEI, per germline. For the CDR3, the DNA is TGTGCCAGCAGATGGGAGGGCCTCACCGAGCAGTACTTC. Translation: CASRWEGLTEQYF.

J is TRBJ2-7 and V is TRBV5-6; D not certain. The CDR3 has 16 residues. Germline V gene sequence: CDR1 SGHDT, CDR2 YYEEEE. Trimming stripped 2 bases from V and 1 base from J, with 16 bases between. CDR3 protein: CASSLAGSGSSYEQYF. The CDR3 coding sequence is TGTGCCAGCAGCTTAGCCGGTTCAGGATCGTCCTACGAGCAGTACTTC.

This clonotype came up a few times. The V and J genes are TRBV24-1 and TRBJ2-1, with 8 bases that match TRBD2. The V gene end was trimmed by 1 base and the J gene end by 5 bases; junction bases not matched to a gene: 3. The CDR3 extends over 15 amino acids. Germline CDR1 reads KGHDR; CDR2 reads SFDVKD. CDR3 residues: CATSDFSGEDNEQFF. The CDR3 DNA reads as TGTGCCACCAGTGATTTTAGCGGGGAGGACAATGAGCAGTTCTTC.

The genes are TRBV15 and TRBJ1-1; D not certain. Germline CDR1 is LNHNV and CDR2 is YYDKDF (reference sequence). The CDR3 loop spans 14 amino acids. Trimming shortened V by 0 bases and J by 4 bases, and 9 bases separated the two germline ends. CDR3 loop: CATSRDYPGTEAFF. CDR3 DNA: TGTGCCACCAGCAGAGATTATCCGGGCACTGAAGCTTTCTTT.

The rearrangement joins TRBV10-2 to TRBJ2-7; D possibly corresponds to TRBD1 (6 bases). CDR1 and CDR2 (germline): WSHSY, SAAADI. CDR3 size: 14 residues. With 6 bases removed from V and 6 bases from J, the gap between germline ends came to 18 bases. The chain's CDR3 is CASSSGQRESEQYF. The CDR3 bases are TGCGCCAGCAGCTCCGGACAGAGGGAGAGCGAGCAGTACTTC.

This clonotype has just a few counts. Here the CDR3 DNA reads TGCAGTGCTGGGACAGGGGCACAGTACAATGAGCAGTTCTTC. Translated: CSAGTGAQYNEQFF. This chain links TRBV20-1 with TRBJ2-1; 10 positions agree with TRBD1. Trimming removed 5 bases from V and 4 bases from J; junction bases left unmatched: 5. Germline V CDR1 and CDR2: DFQATT, SNEGSKA (reference sequence). The CDR3 is 14 residues long.

This rearrangement joins TRBV7-2 to TRBJ1-2; D uncertain. The CDR3 totals 14 residues. Germline CDR1 SGHTA, CDR2 FQGNSA. Trimming removed 1 base from V and 2 bases from J, with 8 bases in between. The CDR3 sequence: CASSLDSGNYGYTF. The CDR3 DNA reads as TGTGCCAGCAGCTTAGATTCGGGGAACTATGGCTACACCTTC.

CDR3: CASRPDRGNVYGYTF. In nucleotides, the CDR3 is TGTGCCAGCAGACCAGACAGGGGTAATGTCTATGGCTACACCTTC. The chain uses TRBV5-4 and TRBJ1-2, with 8 bases matching TRBD1. The germline CDR1 and CDR2 sequences are SGHNT and YYREEE (reference sequence). This CDR3 is 15 amino acids long. Losses at the gene ends were 5 bases for V and 4 bases for J; bases not matched to a gene: 10.

In regard to this clonotype: A read error may explain this, as a much larger clone is one base away. The CDR3 carries no conserved terminal phenylalanine or tryptophan, so it likely arises from a read error. This sequence joins TRBV7-9 and TRBJ2-7; TRBD2 matches 10 bases. CDR1 is SEHNR, CDR2 FQNEAQ, per germline (reference sequence). The V gene end was trimmed by 5 bases and the J gene end by 4 bases; junction bases not matched to a gene: 5. The CDR3 covers 14 residues. The CDR3 DNA follows: TGTGCCAGCAGCCGGACTAGCGGAATTTACGAGCAGTACTGC. Protein sequence: CASSRTSGIYEQYC.

Comment on this clonotype: One base separates it from a far larger clone, so it is likely a read error. This sequence joins TRBV2 and TRBJ2-5; D not certain. CDR1 and CDR2 from the germline V gene are SNHLY and FYNNEI. V lost 4 bases, J lost 5 bases, and 2 bases lay in between. The CDR3 is 10 amino acids. In DNA form, the CDR3 reads TGTGCCAGCAGTGTGGAGACCCAGTACTTC. It translates to CASSVETQYF.

The chain combines TRBV6-5 with TRBJ2-7, with D perhaps assigned TRBD1 or TRBD2 (6 bases each). Germline lookup yields CDR1 MNHEY and CDR2 SVGAGI. The CDR3 totals 16 residues. V was trimmed by 2 bases and J by 1 base, leaving 15 bases between them. In nucleotides, the CDR3 is TGTGCCAGCAGTTACGGCTTGGGGGGACATTCCTACGAGCAGTACTTC. This translates into CASSYGLGGHSYEQYF.

This clonotype was observed a few times. The genes are TRBV11-2 and TRBJ2-5; tentatively, D is TRBD1 or TRBD2 (5 bases each). Trimming removed 2 bases from V and 3 bases from J, with 28 bases in between. Germline loops: CDR1 SGHAT, CDR2 FQNNGV. This CDR3 contains 20 residues. The CDR3 DNA is TGTGCCAGCAGCTTAAATCCCTCCGCGTCGGGACGAAAGTACAAAGAGACCCAGTACTTC. The encoded protein is CASSLNPSASGRKYKETQYF.

The CDR3 protein is CSAAGSYTDTQYF. The CDR3 nucleotides read TGCAGTGCCGCAGGGAGCTACACAGATACGCAGTATTTT. The rearrangement joins TRBV20-1 to TRBJ2-3; TRBD1 or TRBD2 may be the D gene (5 bases each). The V end lost 6 bases, the J end lost 2 bases, and 12 bases lay between the germline ends. Germline CDR1 and CDR2: DFQATT and SNEGSKA (reference sequence). CDR3 size: 13 residues.

The chain employs TRBV15 and TRBJ1-6; no firm D call. CDR3 length: 14 amino acids. V lost 1 base to trimming and J lost 10 bases, with 11 bases between them. CDR1 is LNHNV, CDR2 YYDKDF, per germline (reference sequence). CDR3 bases: TGTGCCACCAGCAGAGTACTGGAGTACTCACCCCTCCACTTT. Translating it yields CATSRVLEYSPLHF.

The chain is built from TRBV20-1 and TRBJ2-7; D is unresolved. Germline assignment: CDR1 DFQATT and CDR2 SNEGSKA (reference sequence). The CDR3 runs to 13 residues. With 4 bases removed from V and 3 bases from J, the gap between germline ends came to 13 bases. CDR3 in DNA: TGCAGTGCTAAAGGGCAACGAATCTACGAGCAGTACTTC. Translated, it gives CSAKGQRIYEQYF.

About this clonotype: A much larger clone lies a single base off, so this may be a read error. The rearrangement uses TRBV5-6 and TRBJ1-5; D remains unclear. CDR1 and CDR2 from the germline V gene are SGHDT and YYEEEE. Between the trimmed V and J ends, which lost 7 bases and 5 bases, there was a span of 10 bases. This CDR3 contains 12 residues. This CDR3 is CASLTFHQPQHF. CDR3 sequence (DNA): TGTGCCAGCCTGACCTTCCATCAGCCCCAGCATTTT. The full variable domain, with the rest looked up from reference TRBV5-6 and TRBJ1-5, is DAGVTQSPTHLIKTRGQQVTLRCSPKSGHDTVSWYQQALGQGPQFIFQYYEEEERQRGNFPDRFSGHQFPNYSSELNVNALLLGDSALYLCASLTFHQPQHFGDGTRLSIL.

This clonotype came up a few times. Mismatch with germline at one junction end may stem from a read error. V usage is TRBV12-3 or TRBV12-4 and J usage is TRBJ1-3; D perhaps matches TRBD1 (5 bases). This CDR3 has 14 amino acids. The CDR3 coding sequence is TGTGCCATCAGTAGGGGTTACTCTGGAAACACCATATATTTT. Protein: CAISRGYSGNTIYF.